This T cell receptor (beta chain) was sequenced in a study of CD8 T cells in Susac syndrome. RNA in amounts of roughly 0.5 to 1 ug was reverse transcribed with random hexamers. Amplification of TCR beta CDR3 by immunoSEQ multiplex PCR spanned 54 Vbeta and 13 Jbeta. TCRdb re-called the immunoSEQ multiplex PCR reads with MiXCR, one entry per CDR3 protein. Among about 180,000 distinct CDR3 sequences listed, roughly 95% were seen once. TCR beta from blood CD8+ and CD4+ T cells was sequenced. The junction had 7 bases not matched to a gene; V was cut back by 6 bases and J by 3 bases. The CDR3 runs to 15 residues.

Sequenced material: CD8+ T cells from PBMCs. The chain combines TRBV12-3 or TRBV12-4 with TRBJ2-3; 9 bases fit TRBD1. This receptor was obtained from a human donor with multiple sclerosis. CDR3 amino acids: CASRPTGGITDTQYF. The CDR3 coding sequence is TGTGCCAGCAGACCCACAGGGGGCATTACAGATACGCAGTATTTT.